Below are 10 T cell receptor beta chains sequenced from a single sample in a study of blood T cell repertoires in COVID-19. The data were produced by immunoSEQ multiplex PCR, yet TCRdb's version contains in-frame clones alone and is incomplete. Among under 300,000 clones, about 90% were seen once, and the ten largest hold 0.95% to 1.5%. The sample was PBMCs or T cells enriched from blood (not recorded which). These receptor sequences come from a human donor in a cohort exposed to, infected with or recovered from COVID-19 (not recorded which). The donor label of this sample is uncertain.

The rearrangement links TRBV19 to TRBJ2-3; 7 nucleotides align to TRBD2. Germline V CDR1 and CDR2: LNHDA, SQIVND (reference sequence). This CDR3 contains 17 residues. The junction had 14 bases not matched to a gene; V was cut back by 4 bases and J by 4 bases. The CDR3 nucleotides are TGTGCCAGTAGTAACAATAGATTCAGCGGGGTCCCAGATACGCAGTATTTT. Its protein is CASSNNRFSGVPDTQYF.

The chain joins TRBV15 to TRBJ1-4; D unresolved. The germline V and J ends were trimmed by 1 base and 5 bases, with 17 bases remaining between them. This CDR3 is built from 17 residues. The germline V gene encodes CDR1 LNHNV and CDR2 YYDKDF (reference sequence). The CDR3 reads CATSRGLIEVLNEKLFF. The CDR3 DNA follows: TGTGCCACCAGCAGAGGGCTGATTGAGGTCCTCAATGAAAAACTGTTTTTT.

The CDR3 protein is CASSEQVPYEQYF. The DNA for the CDR3 is TGTGCCAGCAGTGAACAGGTACCGTACGAGCAGTACTTC. The gene calls are TRBV2 and TRBJ2-7; D not resolved. Germline V gene lookup returns CDR1 SNHLY and CDR2 FYNNEI. Trimming removed 2 bases at V and 4 bases at J, with 9 bases between. This CDR3 comprises 13 residues.

The chain employs TRBV27 and TRBJ2-7; D not certain. Germline CDR1 is MNHEY and CDR2 is SMNVEV (reference sequence). V dropped 8 bases and J dropped 3 bases, with 17 bases sitting between them. The CDR3 has 14 amino acids. The CDR3 sequence is CASSRLDNLYEQYF. DNA of the CDR3: TGTGCCAGCTCCCGTCTCGACAACCTCTACGAGCAGTACTTC.

The chain joins TRBV2 to TRBJ2-1; TRBD2 agrees at 9 bases. The CDR3 consists of 14 residues. V shed 7 bases, J shed 6 bases, and the junction held 7 bases outside the gene matches. Germline lookup yields CDR1 SNHLY and CDR2 FYNNEI. As DNA, the CDR3 is TGTGCCAGCATGCGGGGGGGCGTTTCCAATGAGCAGTTCTTC. This translates into CASMRGGVSNEQFF. The whole variable domain, filled in from reference TRBV2 and TRBJ2-1, reads EPEVTQTPSHQVTQMGQEVILRCVPISNHLYFYWYRQILGQKVEFLVSFYNNEISEKSEIFDDQFSVERPDGSNFTLKIRSTKLEDSAMYFCASMRGGVSNEQFFGPGTRLTVL.

This chain connects TRBV30 to TRBJ1-1; possible D gene TRBD1, 5 bases. The CDR3 consists of 14 residues. The V gene's germline CDR1 is GTSNPN and CDR2 SVGIG (reference sequence). V was cut by 4 bases and J by 1 base, with 13 bases left in between. The CDR3 here is CAWKKGAENTEAFF. CDR3 nucleotides: TGTGCCTGGAAGAAAGGGGCAGAGAACACTGAAGCTTTCTTT.

The rearrangement joins TRBV7-9 to TRBJ1-5; D unclear. There are 12 residues in the CDR3. Germline V gene lookup returns CDR1 SEHNR and CDR2 FQNEAQ (reference sequence). Trimming left V 6 bases short and J 3 bases short, with 6 bases between. CDR3 in amino acids: CASRANNQPQHF. For the CDR3, the DNA is TGTGCCAGCAGAGCAAACAATCAGCCCCAGCATTTT. The full variable domain, in which reference TRBV7-9 and TRBJ1-5 provide the parts outside the CDR3, is DTGVSQNPRHKITKRGQNVTFRCDPISEHNRLYWYRQTLGQGPEFLTYFQNEAQLEKSRLLSDRFSAERPKGSFSTLEIQRTEQGDSAMYLCASRANNQPQHFGDGTRLSIL.

The chain recombines TRBV30 with TRBJ2-7, with a tentative D call TRBD1 (6 bases). The V gene's germline CDR1 is GTSNPN and CDR2 SVGIG (reference sequence). CDR3 length equals 15 residues. V was clipped by 3 bases and J by 5 bases, with 20 bases between them. In nucleotides, the CDR3 is TGTGCCTGGAGAAAGATACCCGTCACAGGGAACGAGCAGTACTTC. It is translated as CAWRKIPVTGNEQYF.

The count of this clone is one. V usage is TRBV5-6 and J usage is TRBJ2-2, with 7 positions matching TRBD1. Trimming took 4 bases from V and 6 from J; bases not matched to a gene: 6. The CDR3 length is 14 residues. Germline CDR1 reads SGHDT; CDR2 reads YYEEEE. The CDR3 bases are TGTGCCAGCAGCGATACAGGGGAAGCCGGGGAGCTGTTTTTT. Its translation: CASSDTGEAGELFF.

J is TRBJ2-7 and V is TRBV7-2, with 10 bases matching TRBD1. The CDR3 sequence is 14 residues long. V lost 4 bases, J lost 3 bases, and 3 bases stayed unmatched. CDR1 SGHTA and CDR2 FQGNSA come from the germline V gene. Written as DNA, the CDR3 is TGTGCCAGCAGCTGGTGGGACAGGGGCTACGAGCAGTACTTC. Translation: CASSWWDRGYEQYF.